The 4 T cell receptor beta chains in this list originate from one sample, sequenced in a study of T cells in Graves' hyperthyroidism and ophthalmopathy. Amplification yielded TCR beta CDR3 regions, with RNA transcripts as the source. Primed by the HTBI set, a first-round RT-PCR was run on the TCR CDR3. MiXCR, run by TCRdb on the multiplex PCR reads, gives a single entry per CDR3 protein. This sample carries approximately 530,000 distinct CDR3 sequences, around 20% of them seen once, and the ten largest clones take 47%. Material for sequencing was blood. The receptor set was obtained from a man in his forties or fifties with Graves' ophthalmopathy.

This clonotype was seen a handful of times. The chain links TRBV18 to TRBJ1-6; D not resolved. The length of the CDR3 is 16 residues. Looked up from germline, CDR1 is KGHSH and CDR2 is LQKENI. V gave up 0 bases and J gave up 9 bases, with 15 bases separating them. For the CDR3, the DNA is TGTGCCAGCTCACCACCTGGCAACCGACGGGTTTCACCCCTCCACTTT. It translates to CASSPPGNRRVSPLHF.

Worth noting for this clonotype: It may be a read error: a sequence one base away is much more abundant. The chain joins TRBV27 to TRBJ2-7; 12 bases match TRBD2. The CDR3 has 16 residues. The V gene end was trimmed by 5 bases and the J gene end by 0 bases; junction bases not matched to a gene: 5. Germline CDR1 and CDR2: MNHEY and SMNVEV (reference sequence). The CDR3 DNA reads TGTGCCAGCAGTCAGGCTAGCGGGAGGGACTCCTACGAGCAGTACTTC. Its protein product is CASSQASGRDSYEQYF.

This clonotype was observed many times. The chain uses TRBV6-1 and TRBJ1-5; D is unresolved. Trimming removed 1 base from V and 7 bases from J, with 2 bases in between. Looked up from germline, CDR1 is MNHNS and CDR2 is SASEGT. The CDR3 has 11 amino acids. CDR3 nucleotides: TGTGCCAGCAGTGAAGTACAGCCCCAGCATTTT. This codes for CASSEVQPQHF.

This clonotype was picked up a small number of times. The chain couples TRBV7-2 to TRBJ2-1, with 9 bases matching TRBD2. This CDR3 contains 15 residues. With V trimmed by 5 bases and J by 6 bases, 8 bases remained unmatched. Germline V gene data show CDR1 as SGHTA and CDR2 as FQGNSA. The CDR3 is CASSRPAGGPNEQFF. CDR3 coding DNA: TGTGCCAGCAGCCGACCAGCGGGGGGACCCAATGAGCAGTTCTTC.